The present TCR beta chain was sequenced within a study of OX40 agonist ivuxolimab in advanced cancers. Worth noting for this clone: The same CDR3 arises from other DNA sequences in this sample as well.

The protocol was immunoSEQ multiplex PCR, while the TCRdb copy is restricted to in-frame clones and leaves out a portion. The sample lists roughly 49,000 clones, about 88% occurring once. This CDR3 has 19 amino acids. CDR1 and CDR2 from the germline V gene are MNHEY and SMNVEV (reference sequence). V trimming: 6 bases; J trimming: 2 bases; junction bases outside the gene matches: 20. This chain uses TRBV27 with TRBJ2-7; 9 bases map to TRBD1. This TCR was sampled from an adult with an advanced solid tumor such as melanoma, head and neck, liver or kidney cancer. The sample in question was CD4+ or CD8+ T cells sorted from blood, obtained in a trial of the OX40 agonist ivuxolimab. The CDR3 bases are TGTGCCAGCAGCAGAGGACCGGGACAGGGCACCGTCCAGGCCTACGAGCAGTACTTC. This encodes CASSRGPGQGTVQAYEQYF.